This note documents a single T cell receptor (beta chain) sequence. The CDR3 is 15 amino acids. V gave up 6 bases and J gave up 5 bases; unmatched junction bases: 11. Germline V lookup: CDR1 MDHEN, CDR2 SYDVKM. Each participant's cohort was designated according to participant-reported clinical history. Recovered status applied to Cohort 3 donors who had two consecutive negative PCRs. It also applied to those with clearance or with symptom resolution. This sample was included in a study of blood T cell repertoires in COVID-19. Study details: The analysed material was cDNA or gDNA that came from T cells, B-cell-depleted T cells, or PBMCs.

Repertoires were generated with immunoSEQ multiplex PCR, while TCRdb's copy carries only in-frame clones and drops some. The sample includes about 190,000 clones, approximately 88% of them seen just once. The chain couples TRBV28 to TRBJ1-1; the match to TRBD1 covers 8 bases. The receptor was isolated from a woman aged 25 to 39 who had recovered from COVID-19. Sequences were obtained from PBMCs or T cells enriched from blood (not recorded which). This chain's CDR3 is CASSLQTGAWTEAFF. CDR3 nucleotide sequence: TGTGCCAGCAGCCTTCAGACAGGGGCGTGGACTGAAGCTTTCTTT.